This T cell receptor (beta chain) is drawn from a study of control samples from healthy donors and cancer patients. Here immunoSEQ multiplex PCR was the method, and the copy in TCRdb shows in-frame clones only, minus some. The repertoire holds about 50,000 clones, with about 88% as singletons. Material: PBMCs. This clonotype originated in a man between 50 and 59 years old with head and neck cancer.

In nucleotides, the CDR3 is TGCGCCAGCAGGAGACAGGGGACTAGCGGGAGGGCTAGCACAGATACGCAGTATTTT. It yields the protein CASRRQGTSGRASTDTQYF. The genes are TRBV5-1 and TRBJ2-3, with 16 bases that match TRBD2. CDR1 is SGHRS and CDR2 is YFSETQ in the germline V gene. The CDR3 has 19 residues. V lost 5 bases, J lost 0 bases, and 9 bases stayed unmatched.